Following are 27 T cell receptor beta chains from one sample sequenced in a study of blood T cell repertoires in COVID-19 (dated by TCRdb to 2018 to 2021). The library was produced with the immunoSEQ multiplex PCR assay. TCRdb stores this immuneACCESS table with in-frame sequences only. Part of the clones is absent; in the studies checked, under half of the shortfall reflects unresolved V genes, and no reason is known for the rest. For this sample the table gives about 91,000 clones, of which 70% to 90% were detected only once. The top ten hold 7.5% to 9.5% of the sample. The sequenced sample was peripheral blood. The receptors derive from a woman aged 70 to 79 with acute or convalescent COVID-19.

With regard to this clone: A junction boundary mismatches the germline segment, possibly from a read error. The chain recombines TRBV14 with TRBJ2-1; weak D call: TRBD2 (5 bases). The CDR3 consists of 17 residues. Looked up from germline, CDR1 is SGHDN and CDR2 is FVKESK. The CDR3 DNA reads as TGTGCCAGCAGCCAATTTAGGGCCGCTAGCTCCCACAATGAGCAGTTCTTC. Translated: CASSQFRAASSHNEQFF.

This sequence joins TRBV29-1 and TRBJ2-7; a possible D gene is TRBD1 (6 bases). Trimming shortened V by 3 bases and J by 0 bases, and 12 bases separated the two germline ends. The CDR3 runs to 14 residues. Germline values: CDR1 SQVTM, CDR2 ANQGSEA. CDR3 region: CSVDGGGASYEQYF. DNA for the CDR3: TGCAGCGTTGATGGTGGGGGCGCCTCCTACGAGCAGTACTTC.

CDR3 coding DNA: TGTGCCAGCAGAGGACAGGGTGAGGCCGAGCAGTACTTC. Encoded protein: CASRGQGEAEQYF. The J gene is TRBJ2-7, the V gene TRBV6-5; the match to TRBD1 covers 8 bases. The ends lost 6 bases at V and 6 bases at J; junction bases unmatched: 7. The CDR3 contains 13 residues. Germline CDR1 and CDR2: MNHEY and SVGAGI.

The V gene is TRBV15, the J gene TRBJ2-1; D not certain. The germline V gene encodes CDR1 LNHNV and CDR2 YYDKDF (reference sequence). The ends were cut back, 0 bases at V and 0 bases at J, with 12 bases in the middle. The CDR3 runs 17 residues. The CDR3 sequence: CATSRDSSPSSYNEQFF. The CDR3 DNA reads TGTGCCACCAGCAGAGATAGCAGCCCGAGCTCCTACAATGAGCAGTTCTTC.

The chain joins TRBV11-3 to TRBJ2-7, with 9 bases lining up with TRBD1. CDR1 and CDR2 from the germline V gene are SGHNT and YENEEA. CDR3 length equals 14 residues. V shed 4 bases and J 3 bases; nucleotides not matched to a gene: 4. DNA for the CDR3: TGTGCCAGCAGCTCGGGACAGGGTGACTACGAGCAGTACTTC. This codes for CASSSGQGDYEQYF.

This clone was counted only a few times. This CDR3 is CASSRTGGNSYEQYF. DNA for the CDR3: TGTGCCAGCAGCCGGACAGGGGGTAACTCCTACGAGCAGTACTTC. The chain links TRBV5-5 to TRBJ2-7; the match to TRBD1 covers 10 bases. Per the germline V gene, CDR1 is SGHKS and CDR2 is YYEKEE (reference sequence). The CDR3 covers 15 residues. Germline trimming cut 4 bases from V and 0 bases from J; bases unmatched to any gene: 4.

This clone was seen just once. The J gene is TRBJ2-1, the V gene TRBV19; D might be TRBD1 (6 bases). The CDR3 sequence is 15 residues long. Germline V gives CDR1 LNHDA, CDR2 SQIVND (reference sequence). V was cut by 0 bases and J by 1 base, with 7 bases left in between. The CDR3 is CASSIDRGSYNEQFF. CDR3 nucleotides: TGTGCCAGTAGTATAGACAGGGGATCCTACAATGAGCAGTTCTTC.

This clone was seen only once. V gene TRBV6-6 combines with J gene TRBJ1-4; possibly TRBD1 for D (6 bases). Germline V gives CDR1 MNHNY, CDR2 SVGAGI (reference sequence). V was shortened by 6 bases and J by 0 bases, with 14 bases between the two germline ends. CDR3 length: 16 residues. The CDR3 sequence is CASSKDRSATNEKLFF. DNA for the CDR3: TGTGCCAGCAGCAAGGACAGAAGCGCAACTAATGAAAAACTGTTTTTT.

This clone was observed a single time. The chain is built from TRBV11-3 and TRBJ2-7; 8 bases are a match to TRBD1. The CDR3 runs to 15 residues. The germline CDR1 and CDR2 sequences are SGHNT and YENEEA. V shed 3 bases, J shed 0 bases, and the junction held 4 bases outside the gene matches. CDR3 in amino acids: CASSLTGAGSYEQYF. CDR3 sequence (DNA): TGTGCCAGCAGCTTGACAGGGGCAGGCTCCTACGAGCAGTACTTC. Using reference TRBV11-3 and TRBJ2-7 for the parts outside the CDR3, the full variable domain is EAGVVQSPRYKIIEKKQPVAFWCNPISGHNTLYWYLQNLGQGPELLIRYENEEAVDDSQLPKDRFSAERLKGVDSTLKIQPAELGDSAVYLCASSLTGAGSYEQYFGPGTRLTVT.

The rearrangement links TRBV5-1 to TRBJ2-7; D unclear. CDR3 length: 16 amino acids. The germline CDR1 and CDR2 sequences are SGHRS and YFSETQ. V was trimmed by 0 bases and J by 6 bases, leaving 19 bases between them. The CDR3 loop is CASSLGPARRSSEQYF. In DNA form, the CDR3 reads TGCGCCAGCAGCTTGGGGCCAGCCCGCAGGTCCAGCGAGCAGTACTTC.

The rearrangement joins TRBV14 to TRBJ1-2, with D uncertain. Germline V gene data show CDR1 as SGHDN and CDR2 as FVKESK. CDR3 size: 15 residues. Trimming left V 0 bases short and J 4 bases short, with 12 bases between. The CDR3 nucleotides read TGTGCCAGCAGCCAAGAGCGGAGGGAGGGCTATGGCTACACCTTC. It specifies CASSQERREGYGYTF.

This rearrangement joins TRBV6-6 to TRBJ2-1, with 7 bases identical to TRBD2. CDR3 size: 12 residues. Germline CDR1 reads MNHNY; CDR2 reads SVGAGI (reference sequence). V trimming: 6 bases; J trimming: 10 bases; junction bases outside the gene matches: 6. DNA of the CDR3: TGTGCCAGCAGCCCCCGGGGGGACGAGCAGTTCTTC. It is translated as CASSPRGDEQFF.

The chain recombines TRBV10-3 with TRBJ1-5, with TRBD1 as a possible D gene (5 bases). Germline V gives CDR1 ENHRY, CDR2 SYGVKD. The CDR3 is 14 amino acids. V was pared by 3 bases and J by 4 bases, with 10 bases between. The CDR3 coding sequence is TGTGCCATCAGTGACGGGGGGTGGAATCAGCCCCAGCATTTT. Residues: CAISDGGWNQPQHF.

This clone appeared once. The chain uses TRBV27 and TRBJ2-1; 7 bases agree with TRBD1. This CDR3 is 13 amino acids long. Trimming at V came to 6 bases and at J to 3 bases, leaving 2 bases not matched to a gene. The germline V gene encodes CDR1 MNHEY and CDR2 SMNVEV (reference sequence). CDR3: CASRGQNYNEQFF. CDR3 coding DNA: TGTGCCAGCAGGGGACAGAACTACAATGAGCAGTTCTTC.

This chain connects TRBV27 to TRBJ2-1, with 13 bases that match TRBD2. The CDR3 covers 15 residues. Per the germline V gene, CDR1 is MNHEY and CDR2 is SMNVEV (reference sequence). The J segment lost 7 bases and the V segment lost 3 bases, leaving 3 bases of the junction unmatched. CDR3: CASSFGGLAGNEQFF. The CDR3, as DNA: TGTGCCAGCAGTTTCGGGGGACTAGCGGGAAATGAGCAGTTCTTC.

This chain links TRBV7-3 with TRBJ2-5, with 7 bases matching TRBD2. Germline V gene data show CDR1 as SGHTA and CDR2 as FQGTGA. This CDR3 is built from 15 residues. V trimming: 5 bases; J trimming: 3 bases; junction bases outside the gene matches: 9. The CDR3 nucleotides are TGTGCCAGCAGCCGCGCTCCCAGCGGGAAAGAGACCCAGTACTTC. Translating it yields CASSRAPSGKETQYF. The whole variable domain, remainder taken from reference TRBV7-3 and TRBJ2-5, is GAGVSQTPSNKVTEKGKYVELRCDPISGHTALYWYRQSLGQGPEFLIYFQGTGAADDSGLPNDRFFAVRPEGSVSTLKIQRTERGDSAVYLCASSRAPSGKETQYFGPGTRLLVL.

This chain joins TRBV29-1 and TRBJ1-3, with unresolved D. The ends were cut back, 5 bases at V and 2 bases at J, with 10 bases in the middle. This CDR3 contains 13 residues. The germline CDR1 and CDR2 sequences are SQVTM and ANQGSEA. CDR3 protein: CSVQKGAGNTIYF. CDR3 sequence (DNA): TGCAGCGTTCAGAAGGGAGCTGGAAACACCATATATTTT.

The chain has TRBV5-1 and TRBJ2-2, with 10 nucleotides matching TRBD2. With 4 bases clipped from V and 2 bases from J, the junction kept 5 bases outside the gene matches. Germline CDR1 reads SGHRS; CDR2 reads YFSETQ. CDR3 size: 16 residues. The CDR3 DNA is TGCGCCAGCAGCCGAGGGACTAGCGAAAACACCGGGGAGCTGTTTTTT. Translation gives CASSRGTSENTGELFF.

The chain combines TRBV6-5 with TRBJ2-1, with 8 bases identical to TRBD2. This CDR3 is 15 amino acids long. V gave up 5 bases and J gave up 8 bases; unmatched junction bases: 11. CDR1 and CDR2 (germline): MNHEY, SVGAGI. The CDR3 loop is CASSPGSREVDEQFF. The CDR3 region has the DNA TGTGCCAGCAGTCCTGGGTCGCGGGAGGTCGATGAGCAGTTCTTC.

V and J are TRBV15 and TRBJ2-3; tentative D call: TRBD2 (6 bases). The CDR3 has 17 amino acids. In germline, CDR1 is LNHNV, CDR2 YYDKDF (reference sequence). V lost 2 bases and J lost 0, with 15 bases in between. CDR3 region: CATSRKLAPTSTDTQYF. The CDR3 region has the DNA TGTGCCACCAGCAGAAAACTAGCACCCACTAGCACAGATACGCAGTATTTT.

V is TRBV5-1 and J is TRBJ2-3; 10 bases agree with TRBD2. CDR1 is SGHRS and CDR2 is YFSETQ in the germline V gene. CDR3 length: 15 residues. V gave up 4 bases and J gave up 6 bases; unmatched junction bases: 8. Here the CDR3 DNA reads TGCGCCAGCAGCGATACAGCGGGAGGGGCGGATACGCAGTATTTT. Its protein is CASSDTAGGADTQYF.

This chain uses TRBV19 with TRBJ2-7; 9 nucleotides match TRBD2. Per the germline V gene, CDR1 is LNHDA and CDR2 is SQIVND (reference sequence). V shed 3 bases and J 2 bases; nucleotides not matched to a gene: 5. The CDR3 runs to 15 residues. CDR3 amino acids: CASSIQRGETYEQYF. The CDR3 region has the DNA TGTGCCAGTAGTATCCAGCGGGGGGAAACCTACGAGCAGTACTTC. The complete variable domain, with remaining parts taken from reference TRBV19 and TRBJ2-7, reads DGGITQSPKYLFRKEGQNVTLSCEQNLNHDAMYWYRQDPGQGLRLIYYSQIVNDFQKGDIAEGYSVSREKKESFPLTVTSAQKNPTAFYLCASSIQRGETYEQYFGPGTRLTVT.

The chain links TRBV11-2 to TRBJ1-3; D is undetermined. CDR3 length: 13 residues. Trimming left V 1 base short and J 4 bases short, with 5 bases between. From germline, CDR1 is SGHAT and CDR2 FQNNGV. CDR3 sequence reads: CASSLGPGNTIYF. In DNA form, the CDR3 reads TGTGCCAGCAGCTTAGGGCCGGGAAACACCATATATTTT.

The chain combines TRBV6-5 with TRBJ2-1; TRBD1 agrees at 8 bases. After removal of 6 bases from V and 6 bases from J, the junction contained 4 bases not matched to a gene. The CDR3 runs to 13 residues. CDR1 is MNHEY and CDR2 is SVGAGI in the germline V gene. The CDR3 DNA reads TGTGCCAGCAGCTTTACAGGGGGCAATGAGCAGTTCTTC. Its translation is CASSFTGGNEQFF.

V usage is TRBV6-1 and J usage is TRBJ1-1; D is ambiguous. The CDR3 contains 13 residues. Between the trimmed V and J ends, which lost 3 bases and 1 base, there was a span of 6 bases. The germline gives CDR1 MNHNS, CDR2 SASEGT. CDR3 residues: CASSETTNTEAFF. CDR3 sequence (DNA): TGTGCCAGCAGTGAGACAACGAACACTGAAGCTTTCTTT.

The rearrangement joins TRBV30 to TRBJ1-4; tentative D call: TRBD1 (5 bases). The germline V and J ends were trimmed by 7 bases and 6 bases, with 6 bases remaining between them. The V gene's germline CDR1 is GTSNPN and CDR2 SVGIG (reference sequence). The CDR3 is 10 residues long. The CDR3 protein is CALGDEKLFF. The CDR3 DNA reads as TGTGCCTTAGGGGATGAAAAACTGTTTTTT.

The V gene is TRBV6-4, the J gene TRBJ2-3, with 9 nucleotides matching TRBD1. The V gene's germline CDR1 is MRHNA and CDR2 SNTAGT. The CDR3 consists of 14 residues. J was trimmed by 6 bases and V by 4 bases; bases with no gene match: 5. CDR3 DNA: TGTGCCAGCAGTGGGACAGGGGTTGGTGATACGCAGTATTTT. It encodes CASSGTGVGDTQYF.